Listed here are 25 T cell receptor beta chains from one sample, sequenced in a study of response to subunit inactivated influenza vaccine. One entry per CDR3 protein, called by TCRdb with MiXCR from the RT-PCR reads. The table shows about 650,000 distinct CDR3 sequences, with 15% to 17% occurring only once. The sample was PBMCs from blood, taken less than 13 days after vaccination. These receptors were obtained from a man aged 45-65 years who received an inactivated influenza vaccine.

The V and J genes are TRBV5-1 and TRBJ2-7; D tentatively fits TRBD1 or TRBD2 (6 bases each). The germline CDR1 and CDR2 sequences are SGHRS and YFSETQ. The CDR3 length is 17 residues. The V end lost 0 bases, the J end lost 4 bases, and 20 bases lay between the germline ends. CDR3 protein: CASSLAPSRGHAYEQYF. Here the CDR3 DNA reads TGCGCCAGCAGCTTGGCCCCCTCGCGGGGACATGCTTACGAGCAGTACTTC.

This clonotype showed up just a few times. The chain uses TRBV5-8 and TRBJ2-7; 8 bases line up with TRBD1. Germline loops: CDR1 SGHTS, CDR2 YDEGEE. J lost 3 bases, V lost 5 bases, and 4 bases had no gene match. The CDR3 totals 13 residues. The CDR3 is CASSWTGLYEQYF. CDR3 DNA: TGTGCCAGCAGTTGGACAGGGCTCTACGAGCAGTACTTC.

The chain carries TRBV6-2 or TRBV6-3 and TRBJ2-1; tentatively, D is TRBD1 (5 bases). The ends were cut back, 5 bases at V and 2 bases at J, with 10 bases in the middle. The CDR3 sequence is 14 residues long. Germline CDR1 and CDR2: MNHEY and SVGEGT. The CDR3 reads CASSRGPAYNEQFF. The CDR3 region has the DNA TGTGCCAGCAGTAGGGGTCCCGCCTACAATGAGCAGTTCTTC.

This clonotype was observed many times. The gene calls are TRBV7-9 and TRBJ2-1; 9 bases align to TRBD2. CDR1 is SEHNR and CDR2 is FQNEAQ in the germline V gene (reference sequence). Trimming at V came to 6 bases and at J to 7 bases, leaving 10 bases not matched to a gene. The CDR3 sequence is 15 residues long. Here the CDR3 DNA reads TGTGCCAGCAGGAGGCATAGCGGGAGTTTTAATGAGCAGTTCTTC. It codes for CASRRHSGSFNEQFF.

This clonotype was counted between two and nine times. The genes are TRBV14 and TRBJ2-5; the D gene is possibly TRBD2 (5 bases). Germline V gene sequence: CDR1 SGHDN, CDR2 FVKESK. CDR3 length: 15 residues. V was shortened by 1 base and J by 2 bases, with 11 bases between the two germline ends. CDR3 loop: CASSQVGSIQETQYF. For the CDR3, the DNA is TGTGCCAGCAGCCAAGTAGGGAGTATTCAAGAGACCCAGTACTTC.

This clonotype occurred once. The chain has TRBV12-3 or TRBV12-4 and TRBJ2-3; the D gene is possibly TRBD2 (5 bases). The CDR3 spans 15 residues. With 4 bases removed from V and 4 bases from J, the gap between germline ends came to 15 bases. This chain's CDR3 is CASSSGLAEPDTQYF. The CDR3 DNA reads TGTGCCAGCAGTTCCGGACTCGCCGAACCAGATACGCAGTATTTT.

This clonotype was detected only a few times. The chain joins TRBV7-9 to TRBJ1-5; 7 bases map to TRBD1. The CDR3 is 13 amino acids. Germline CDR1 SEHNR, CDR2 FQNEAQ (reference sequence). The CDR3 DNA reads TGTGCGAAAGACAGGGAATCTTATCAGCCCCAGCATTTT. It specifies CAKDRESYQPQHF.

In nucleotides, the CDR3 is TGTGCCAGTAGTATTCCGACTGGGGCAGACTCCTACGAGCAGTACTTC. Translated: CASSIPTGADSYEQYF. The genes are TRBV19 and TRBJ2-7, with D possibly being TRBD1 (5 bases). Germline V gene data show CDR1 as LNHDA and CDR2 as SQIVND (reference sequence). The CDR3 runs 16 residues. Trimming shortened V by 3 bases and J by 0 bases, and 15 bases separated the two germline ends. Together with reference TRBV19 and TRBJ2-7, the CDR3 gives the full variable domain: DGGITQSPKYLFRKEGQNVTLSCEQNLNHDAMYWYRQDPGQGLRLIYYSQIVNDFQKGDIAEGYSVSREKKESFPLTVTSAQKNPTAFYLCASSIPTGADSYEQYFGPGTRLTVT.

This clonotype was found a few times. The rearrangement joins TRBV4-1 to TRBJ1-2; 9 bases are a match to TRBD1. This CDR3 contains 16 residues. V lost 5 bases and J lost 4; bases outside the gene matches: 11. Germline V gene data show CDR1 as MGHRA and CDR2 as YSYEKL. Here the CDR3 reads CASSKTGGEVIYGYTF. DNA for the CDR3: TGCGCCAGCAGCAAGACAGGGGGAGAGGTGATCTATGGCTACACCTTC.

Only a few counts were recorded for this clonotype. The rearrangement links TRBV12-3 or TRBV12-4 to TRBJ1-6, with D tentatively TRBD1 (5 bases). The CDR3 consists of 13 residues. Trimming removed 3 bases at V and 10 bases at J, with 10 bases between. This CDR3 reads CASSFSGGSPLHF. DNA for the CDR3: TGTGCCAGCAGTTTTTCTGGGGGGTCACCCCTCCACTTT.

The rearrangement uses TRBV7-6 and TRBJ2-1, with unresolved D. The CDR3 contains 14 residues. CDR1 and CDR2 (germline): SGHVS, FNYEAQ. The germline V and J ends were trimmed by 4 bases and 4 bases, with 11 bases remaining between them. CDR3 loop: CASSSLTLYNEQFF. The CDR3 DNA is TGTGCCAGCAGCTCACTGACACTTTACAATGAGCAGTTCTTC.

This clonotype was detected only a few times. V usage is TRBV20-1 and J usage is TRBJ2-1; a weak D match, TRBD2 (6 bases). CDR1 is DFQATT and CDR2 is SNEGSKA in the germline V gene (reference sequence). This CDR3 has 15 residues. The V and J ends lost 6 bases and 9 bases respectively, with 24 bases between them. This chain's CDR3 is CSARRLAVVGGEQFF. The CDR3 DNA is TGCAGTGCCCGAAGATTAGCGGTCGTGGGGGGTGAGCAGTTCTTC.

This clonotype was observed at least ten times. The chain couples TRBV11-1 to TRBJ2-7; D remains unclear. V gave up 1 base and J gave up 5 bases, with 24 bases separating them. Per the germline V gene, CDR1 is SGHAT and CDR2 is FQDESV (reference sequence). This CDR3 has 18 amino acids. The DNA for the CDR3 is TGTGCCAGCAGCTTAGGGTTAGGAGTGGGGATGAACCTCAACGAGCAGTACTTC. Its protein is CASSLGLGVGMNLNEQYF.

J is TRBJ2-7 and V is TRBV20-1, with no clear D. Germline lookup yields CDR1 DFQATT and CDR2 SNEGSKA (reference sequence). Deletions cut 0 bases from V and 2 bases from J, with 8 bases between. This CDR3 contains 13 residues. CDR3 sequence reads: CSARDHITYEQYF. The CDR3 DNA sequence: TGCAGTGCTAGAGACCACATAACCTACGAGCAGTACTTC.

This clonotype was observed at least ten times. The chain employs TRBV12-3 or TRBV12-4 and TRBJ2-7, with D uncertain. The V end lost 5 bases, the J end lost 5 bases, and 7 bases lay between the germline ends. The CDR3 sequence is 11 residues long. This CDR3 is CASSSRNEQYF. CDR3 DNA sequence: TGTGCCAGCAGTAGCCGGAACGAGCAGTACTTC.

The CDR3 DNA reads TGTGCCAGCAGCTTAAGGTTTCAGTCTGGTGAGCAGTACTTC. The encoded protein is CASSLRFQSGEQYF. The chain joins TRBV11-1 to TRBJ2-7; D is uncertain. Trimming took 2 bases from V and 7 from J, leaving 15 bases between them. Germline values: CDR1 SGHAT, CDR2 FQDESV (reference sequence). This CDR3 is 14 amino acids long.

This clonotype occurred a few times. The chain has TRBV18 and TRBJ1-1, with D possibly matching TRBD1 (5 bases). CDR3 length: 14 residues. CDR1 and CDR2 (germline): KGHSH, LQKENI. V lost 3 bases, J lost 2 bases, and 10 bases lay in between. The CDR3 DNA follows: TGTGCCAGCTCACCGGGACCATCTAACACTGAAGCTTTCTTT. It translates to CASSPGPSNTEAFF.

The chain couples TRBV20-1 to TRBJ2-5; D is possibly TRBD1 (6 bases). The CDR3 spans 15 residues. Trimming shortened V by 0 bases and J by 5 bases, and 16 bases separated the two germline ends. Germline assignment: CDR1 DFQATT and CDR2 SNEGSKA (reference sequence). The CDR3 sequence: CSARDVGGNGETQYF. The CDR3 nucleotides are TGCAGTGCTAGAGACGTAGGGGGAAACGGGGAGACCCAGTACTTC.

This clonotype showed up just a few times. V usage is TRBV5-4 and J usage is TRBJ2-7; the D gene is possibly TRBD2 (6 bases). The V gene lost 3 bases and the J gene lost 4 bases, with 11 bases spanning the gap. This CDR3 has 13 amino acids. Per the germline V gene, CDR1 is SGHNT and CDR2 is YYREEE (reference sequence). In DNA, the CDR3 is TGTGCCAGCAGCTCGGCGGGGTGGTACGAGCAGTACTTC. Protein sequence: CASSSAGWYEQYF.

This clonotype has a count of ten or more. The chain joins TRBV11-2 to TRBJ2-3, with 10 bases fitting TRBD2. The junction had 12 bases not matched to a gene; V was cut back by 0 bases and J by 6 bases. Germline V gives CDR1 SGHAT, CDR2 FQNNGV. The CDR3 consists of 18 residues. CDR3 DNA: TGTGCCAGCAGCTTAGAGGGTCTAGCGGGGGCCGTTTTTGATACGCAGTATTTT. Translation gives CASSLEGLAGAVFDTQYF.

The chain carries TRBV12-3 or TRBV12-4 and TRBJ2-7; no definite D call. V lost 4 bases and J lost 2, with 12 bases in between. This CDR3 comprises 14 residues. The chain's CDR3 is CASSWGIGPYEQYF. The CDR3 DNA sequence: TGTGCCAGCAGTTGGGGAATAGGGCCCTACGAGCAGTACTTC.

This clonotype was seen a handful of times. This chain connects TRBV12-3 or TRBV12-4 to TRBJ2-5; 11 bases are a match to TRBD2. CDR3 length equals 14 residues. J gave up 5 bases and V 6 bases, and 5 bases lay outside the gene matches. The CDR3 loop reads CASSKTSGAETQYF. The CDR3, as DNA: TGTGCCAGCAGCAAGACTAGCGGGGCGGAGACCCAGTACTTC.

The rearrangement joins TRBV6-2 or TRBV6-3 to TRBJ2-7; 11 nucleotides line up with TRBD2. The CDR3 runs 13 residues. CDR1 and CDR2 from the germline V gene are MNHEY and SVGEGT. V was pared by 10 bases and J by 5 bases, with 7 bases of the junction left unmatched. The CDR3 region has the DNA TGTGCCACAACACTAGCGGGAGACCACGAGCAGTACTTC. Its protein is CATTLAGDHEQYF.

The gene calls are TRBV2 and TRBJ1-5; tentatively, D is TRBD1 (6 bases). The CDR3 is made up of 16 amino acids. V was cut by 0 bases and J by 9 bases, with 18 bases left in between. Germline lookup yields CDR1 SNHLY and CDR2 FYNNEI. The CDR3 spells CASSEAGDKGRRPQHF. The CDR3 nucleotides are TGTGCCAGCAGTGAAGCGGGGGACAAGGGCAGAAGGCCCCAGCATTTT.

This clonotype appeared a few times. The chain is built from TRBV9 and TRBJ2-2; the D is unclear. This CDR3 contains 16 residues. Trimming cost V 0 bases and J 0 bases, with 9 bases left between them. CDR1 is SGDLS and CDR2 is YYNGEE in the germline V gene. As DNA, the CDR3 is TGTGCCAGCAGCGTAGCTCGCAGATCGAACACCGGGGAGCTGTTTTTT. This codes for CASSVARRSNTGELFF.